This T cell receptor beta chain comes out of a study of blood T cell repertoires in COVID-19. Study overall: Italy, Spain and the United States were the sources of the convalescent and acute COVID-19 samples.

The CDR3 is 16 residues long. Trimming took off 7 bases at V and 2 bases at J, with 18 bases between the two ends. Germline values: CDR1 SGHRS, CDR2 YFSETQ. The protocol was immunoSEQ multiplex PCR, while the TCRdb copy is restricted to in-frame clones and leaves out a portion. The sample contains approximately 310,000 clones, 70% to 90% of which appear only once. Recovery meant two consecutive negative NP/OP PCR tests, professional clearance, or resolved symptoms. This chain joins TRBV5-1 and TRBJ1-4, with a weak D call TRBD1 (5 bases). This clonotype was obtained from a young man who had recovered from COVID-19. Source material: PBMCs or T cells enriched from blood (not recorded which). CDR3 nucleotide sequence: TGCGCCAGCGCCGCGCGGGGCGGTGCGACTAATGAAAAACTGTTTTTT. Translating it yields CASAARGGATNEKLFF. The full variable domain, completed using reference TRBV5-1 and TRBJ1-4, is KAGVTQTPRYLIKTRGQQVTLSCSPISGHRSVSWYQQTPGQGLQFLFEYFSETQRNKGNFPGRFSGRQFSNSRSEMNVSTLELGDSALYLCASAARGGATNEKLFFGSGTQLSVL.